The clone carrying this T cell receptor beta chain has just a few counts. The sample is drawn from a study of cytomegalovirus exposure and HLA in healthy donors. V gave up 1 base and J gave up 9 bases, with 10 bases separating them. Per the germline V gene, CDR1 is KGHSY and CDR2 is FQNENV. The CDR3 has 13 residues. Sequencing was performed with immunoSEQ multiplex PCR; in TCRdb, only in-frame clones are kept and a portion is missing. This sample has about 88,000 clones, with roughly 84% found just once. The chain has TRBV16 and TRBJ1-5; D gene uncertain. Sequenced: PBMCs. The TCR sequence derives from a woman aged 18-29 years in good health and CMV-seropositive. CDR3 protein: CASSQLSGAPQHF. The CDR3 DNA is TGTGCCAGCAGCCAATTGTCGGGAGCGCCCCAGCATTTT.